This T cell receptor (beta chain) was captured in a study of cytomegalovirus exposure and HLA in healthy donors listed by TCRdb under 2017. Broadly, across the study: An earlier analysis of 587 of the donors reported about 260 Gb of sequence data and around 120 million unique TCR beta sequences obtained from about 170 million T cells. Among the approximately 430 genotyped donors, around 81% belonged to the genetic ancestry cluster associated with self-reported Caucasian donors. The study used immunosequencing to profile the T cell repertoires of 600 to 850 subjects and linked those repertoires to cytomegalovirus serostatus. An earlier analysis of several hundred of the donors applied high-throughput TCR beta sequencing to assess whether each TCR beta V gene segment acted as functional or pseudogenic. In a later genetic analysis, genome-wide SNP genotypes for about three fifths of the roughly 670 donors were used, and that subset was treated as a discovery cohort. To study patterns of TCR occurrence, a later analysis re-analyzed previously published TCR beta repertoires from several hundred donors and added high-resolution HLA genotyping. Every repertoire in the discovery cohort had been generated on one and the same sequencing platform. A separate validation cohort of more than 100 different subjects was used in addition to the 666-subject first cohort. The study combined high-throughput TCR immunosequencing, statistical association of individual TCRs with disease status, and machine learning to predict cytomegalovirus infection status. In the later analysis, no new phenotypic data were used to find candidate immune exposures; instead, reliance was placed on TCR beta sequences and their occurrence across donors. Among about 370 genotyped donors of the cohort, an average of approximately 240,000 unique TCR beta nucleotide sequences was sequenced per donor, of which about 18% were non-productive. The number of donors typed differed by locus, with about 629-630 for A, B, C, DRB1 and DQB1, 522 for DQA1, nearly 610 for DPA1, and around 450 for DPB1. Donor age, sex, ethnicity and CMV serostatus were compiled together with the repertoire data. An early release that covered more than 550 HLA-typed donors contained around 300 gigabases of sequencing data and 65 million to 100 million unique TCR sequences. HLA typing covered class I and class II loci at four-digit resolution. Several DR-DQ haplotypes were treated as single units for association and clustering because of strong linkage in the cohort. The study aimed to test whether signatures of past pathogen exposure could be identified by cataloging public T cell receptors. Study-wide conclusions, independent of this receptor: Some IMGT-functional V segments, including TRBV6-2 and TRBV6-3, could not be told apart with the 87-base-pair reads, so those segments were excluded. Because some donors lacked HLA typing at each locus, the association tests relied only on the typed subset. A later analysis reported that several top co-occurrence clusters appeared linked to parvovirus B19, influenza, CMV and Epstein-Barr virus. Presence/absence analyses assumed roughly uniform sequencing depth across donors, an assumption that may not hold. The study listed 164 TCR beta chains as associated with cytomegalovirus. This cohort had only TCR beta chains sequenced, and the lack of alpha or paired-chain data limited which features could be detected. The only immune exposure information available for the cohort was CMV serostatus. Broadly in line with IMGT annotations, most TCR beta V segments showed up in productive rearrangements about 87% or about 30% of the time in an earlier analysis of some 590 of the donors. Most CMV-associated TCR beta chains appeared to be HLA-restricted in a later analysis, and the HLA associations seemed to be driven largely by CMV exposure. In a later analysis, HLA-associated TCR beta chains were found to be more clonally expanded and to have lower generation probabilities than equally common non-associated chains. According to the authors, the approach could potentially be generalized to other disease states and immunological phenotypes. A later analysis found that TCR association rates varied across HLA loci, with DRB1 alleles showing the most associated TCRs and HLA-C alleles the fewest. A further reported finding was that TCR beta sequences accurately predicted the HLA-A and HLA-B alleles for most subjects in the first cohort. While some public TCRs were present in many individuals, most TCR sequences turned up only very rarely across donors. In a later genetic analysis, a missense DCLRE1C variant was associated with V-gene and J-gene trimming of TCR beta chains, and the association was replicated in an independent cohort. When HLA alleles, especially DR and DQ, strongly co-occurred, TCR associations were difficult to assign to individual alleles. According to a later genetic analysis, donors in an Asian-associated ancestry cluster had fewer N-insertions in productive TCRs than the roughly 670-donor mean. Because counts were too low, 15 or so rarely observed V segments, including chromosome 9 orphons, were excluded from the earlier analysis of 587 of the donors. Linkage disequilibrium might explain the correlated functional status among segregating V segments, but an unknown experimental factor could not be ruled out. At a false discovery rate of 0.05, a later analysis linked about 16,000 TCR beta sequences to specific HLA alleles. Cytomegalovirus status was reported to be diagnosed by the classifier with high specificity and sensitivity in both the original and validation cohorts. A cluster of highly shared sequence variants was judged likely to represent a technical artifact of the sequencing pipeline. In vitro tests confirmed that a few of the cytomegalovirus-associated TCR beta chains recognize cytomegalovirus antigens.

A word on this clone: The antigen it recognizes is unknown. No clone much larger than this one lies a single base away; base qualities are absent.

The cohort consisted of 666 healthy bone marrow donors. Cohort members were all nominally healthy when sampled, although unrecorded immune exposures were likely present. The donor was CMV seronegative and belonged to the group of 380 or so seronegative cohort members. A peripheral blood sample was provided by each donor, and peripheral blood mononuclear cells were used for TCR beta sequencing. Genomic DNA was extracted from the blood cell samples with the Qiagen DNeasy Blood Extraction Kit. CDR1 and CDR2 are read off the germline V gene (reference sequence) as PRHDT and FYEKMQ. Spanning cysteine to phenylalanine, the CDR3 consists of 13 amino acids. The retained sequence is limited to the CDR3, 39 bases, with the frame set at the first base. V loses 4 bases at its end and J loses 7 bases; junction bases beyond the gene matches: 2. Receptor amplification or capture employed the immunoSEQ multiplex PCR assay. For the multiplex PCR, a mixture combining 60 forward primers for TCR Vbeta segments and 13 reverse primers for TCR Jbeta segments was used. The CDR3 region of rearranged TCR beta genes was amplified from genomic DNA by a multiplex PCR assay. On the Illumina HiSeq System, the amplified TCR beta libraries were sequenced as 87-base-pair reads. In the paper's pipeline: A later analysis tallied 75 million to 95 million unique TCR beta chains across the 550 to 850 repertoires, and around 9.9 million of those chains were shared by two or more donors. To remove PCR and sequencing errors, raw reads were error-corrected and collapsed into unique sequences using a nearest-neighbor algorithm that merged closely related sequences. Alignment of CDR3 sequences to IMGT reference sequences was used to assign V, D and J gene segments. For a sequence to be retained, at least a six-nucleotide match to both a V gene segment and a J gene segment was required. Rearrangements were called productive when the CDR3 lacked stop codons and stayed in frame with V and J; all others were non-productive. Following IMGT convention, CDR3 was defined as the stretch from the second conserved V-encoded cysteine to the conserved J-encoded phenylalanine. The earlier analysis of 500 to 600 of the donors excluded sequences that lacked an unambiguous match to a single V gene segment. In an earlier analysis of a few hundred of the donors, a V segment was called functional when productive rearrangements were above 56.7%, and segregating when the standard deviation between donors exceeded 5%. A statistical classification framework was built to diagnose cytomegalovirus status from the catalog of TCR beta chain sequences. In a later analysis, TCR nucleotide sequences were compared against IMGT/GENE-DB human TR gene sequences so that V and J genes could be assigned. A later analysis assigned CDR3 sequences and most-parsimonious VDJ recombination scenarios with the TCRdist pipeline. In a later analysis, every TCR beta chain was defined by the combination of its CDR3 amino acid sequence and its V-gene family, and reads without a unique V-gene family were dropped. A later analysis removed several hundred highly shared, low-generation-probability nucleotide sequences to deal with suspected cross-contamination and a sequencing artifact. A later analysis calculated a clonal expansion index for each public chain from normalized within-repertoire ranks of inferred template counts. In a later analysis, generation probabilities were computed using a VDJ recombination model fitted to out-of-frame rearrangements, and the results were checked against IGoR. In a later analysis, hypergeometric tests were used to score TCR-TCR, TCR-HLA and TCR-CMV co-occurrence, with a repertoire-size bias correction applied to TCR pairs. False discovery rates were estimated in a later analysis by permuting HLA or CMV assignments 20 times. In a later analysis, co-occurring TCRs were grouped with DBSCAN, and TCRdist sequence similarity was added when clustering was performed within HLA-allele-positive subsets. For co-occurrence clustering, repertoires with fewer than 30,000 or more than 120,000 public chains were excluded, along with four or five repertoires with anomalous nucleotide sharing. Not all clones reach the TCRdb copy of this immuneACCESS table, which keeps in-frame sequences only. Checked studies attribute under half of the gap to unresolved V genes and leave the rest unexplained. The V and J calls and clone size come from that table; D and trimming were worked out from the DNA. The sample table lists 90,000 to 140,000 clones, around 78% of them with a count of one. About 5.3% of the sample is held by the ten biggest clonotypes.

The receptor was isolated from a male donor in good health and CMV-seronegative. Sequenced material: PBMCs. The chain couples TRBV13 to TRBJ2-1, and 9 junction bases match TRBD1. In nucleotides, the sequence is TGTGCCAGCAGCTCGGGACAGGGAAATGAGCAGTTCTTC. Translated, it gives CASSSGQGNEQFF. The variable domain in full, with residues beyond the CDR3 obtained from the reference TRBV13 and TRBJ2-1 genes, is AAGVIQSPRHLIKEKRETATLKCYPIPRHDTVYWYQQGPGQDPQFLISFYEKMQSDKGSIPDRFSAQQFSDYHSELNMSSLELGDSALYFCASSSGQGNEQFFGPGTRLTVL.